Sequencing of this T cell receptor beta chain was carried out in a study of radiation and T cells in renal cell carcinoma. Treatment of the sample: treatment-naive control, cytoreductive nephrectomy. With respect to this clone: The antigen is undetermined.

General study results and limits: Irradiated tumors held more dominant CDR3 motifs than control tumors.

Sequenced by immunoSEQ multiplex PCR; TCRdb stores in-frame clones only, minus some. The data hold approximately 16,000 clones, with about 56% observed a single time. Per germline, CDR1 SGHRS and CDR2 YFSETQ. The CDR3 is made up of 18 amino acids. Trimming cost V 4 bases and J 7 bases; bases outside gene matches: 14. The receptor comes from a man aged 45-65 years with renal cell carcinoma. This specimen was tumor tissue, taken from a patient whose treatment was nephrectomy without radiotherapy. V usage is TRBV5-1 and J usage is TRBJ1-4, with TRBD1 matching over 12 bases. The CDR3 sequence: CASSMNPGQGARGEKLFF. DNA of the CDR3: TGCGCCAGCAGCATGAATCCGGGACAGGGGGCCAGGGGTGAAAAACTGTTTTTT.